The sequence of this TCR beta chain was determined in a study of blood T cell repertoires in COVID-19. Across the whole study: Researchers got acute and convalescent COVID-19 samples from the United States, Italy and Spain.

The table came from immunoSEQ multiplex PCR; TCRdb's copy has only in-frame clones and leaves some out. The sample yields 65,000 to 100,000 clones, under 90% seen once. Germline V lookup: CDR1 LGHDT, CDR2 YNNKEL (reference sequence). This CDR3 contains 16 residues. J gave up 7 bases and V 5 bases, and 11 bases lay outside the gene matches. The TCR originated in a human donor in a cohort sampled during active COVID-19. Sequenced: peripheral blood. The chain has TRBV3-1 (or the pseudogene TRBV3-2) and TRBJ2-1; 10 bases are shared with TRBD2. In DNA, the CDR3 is TGTGCCAGCAGCTCGACAAGCGGGGGGGCGCGGAATGAGCAGTTCTTC. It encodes CASSSTSGGARNEQFF.